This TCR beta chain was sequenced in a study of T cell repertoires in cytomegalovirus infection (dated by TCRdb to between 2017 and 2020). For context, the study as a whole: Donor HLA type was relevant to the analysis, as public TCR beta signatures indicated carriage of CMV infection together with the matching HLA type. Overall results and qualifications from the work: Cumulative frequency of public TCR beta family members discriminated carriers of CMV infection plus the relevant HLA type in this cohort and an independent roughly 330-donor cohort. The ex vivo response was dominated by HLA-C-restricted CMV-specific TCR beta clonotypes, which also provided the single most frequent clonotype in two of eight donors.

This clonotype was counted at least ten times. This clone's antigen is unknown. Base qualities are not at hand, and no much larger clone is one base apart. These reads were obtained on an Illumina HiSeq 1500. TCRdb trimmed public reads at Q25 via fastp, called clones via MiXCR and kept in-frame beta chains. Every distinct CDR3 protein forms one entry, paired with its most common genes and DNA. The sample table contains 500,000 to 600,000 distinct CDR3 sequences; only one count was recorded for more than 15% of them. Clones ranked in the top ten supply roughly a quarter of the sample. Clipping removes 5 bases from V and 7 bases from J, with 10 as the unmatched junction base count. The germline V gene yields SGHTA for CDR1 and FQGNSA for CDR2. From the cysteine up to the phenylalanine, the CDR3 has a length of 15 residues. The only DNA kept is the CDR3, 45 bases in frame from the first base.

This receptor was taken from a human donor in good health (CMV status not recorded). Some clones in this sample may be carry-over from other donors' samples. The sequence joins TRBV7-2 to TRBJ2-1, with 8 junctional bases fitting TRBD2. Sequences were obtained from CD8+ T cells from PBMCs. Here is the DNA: TGTGCCAGCAGCCCGCGACCCGGGACTAGGAATGAGCAGTTCTTC. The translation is CASSPRPGTRNEQFF.